The present TCR beta chain was sequenced within a study of shared clonotypes between healthy human individuals. Clones were read by immunoSEQ multiplex PCR, and TCRdb kept only the in-frame ones, dropping some. The sample lists about 470,000 clones, 79% occurring once. The CDR3 is 14 amino acids. The V end was cut by 3 bases, the J end by 9 bases, with 15 bases between. Germline assignment: CDR1 LNHNV and CDR2 YYDKDF (reference sequence). This clonotype was obtained from a woman aged 40 to 55 in good health. Some clones in this sample may be carry-over from other donors' samples. Sequencing used PBMCs. The rearrangement uses TRBV15 and TRBJ2-1, with a weak D call TRBD2 (6 bases). CDR3 protein: CATSSMRTTIEQFF. CDR3 DNA: TGTGCCACCAGCAGTATGCGGACTACCATTGAGCAGTTCTTC.